The T cell receptor beta chain described here comes from a study of blood T cell repertoires in COVID-19. Study-wide background: Researchers got acute and convalescent COVID-19 samples from the United States, Italy and Spain. From T cells, B-cell-depleted T cells, or PBMCs came the material, which was cDNA or gDNA.

Seattle patient enrollment occurred during active infection, with longitudinal follow-up thereafter. Libraries were prepared by immunoSEQ multiplex PCR; TCRdb keeps only in-frame clonotypes and omits some of them. The sample has some 370,000 clones; more than 75% are singletons. The sequenced sample was peripheral blood. The source of this sequence is a woman in her twenties or thirties with COVID-19, enrolled during active disease.

The CDR3 is CASSPRTSGIGDTQYF. CDR3 nucleotides: TGTGCCAGCAGCCCGCGGACTAGCGGGATAGGAGATACGCAGTATTTT. The chain carries TRBV11-2 and TRBJ2-3; 12 nucleotides match TRBD2. The V segment lost 5 bases and the J segment 5 bases; nucleotides outside the gene matches: 8. Germline CDR1 and CDR2: SGHAT and FQNNGV. The CDR3 contains 16 residues.